The rows below give T cell receptor beta chains drawn from one sample of a study of T-cell reconstitution after alpha-beta-depleted transplantation in children. MiXCR, applied by TCRdb to the PCR reads, yields one record per CDR3 protein. The sample holds 700,000 to 950,000 distinct CDR3 sequences; around 15% are singletons and the top ten take roughly 5%. Sequencing used PBMCs, mostly from graft donor cells, obtained 360 days after TCRalphabeta/CD19-depleted stem cell transplant. Receptors were obtained from a male patient between 5 and 17 years old who had a stem cell transplant for acute lymphoblastic leukemia, so the T cells may come from the graft donor. The CDR3 runs from the conserved cysteine through the conserved F or W. D genes are given only for firm matches. Clone size is given for some rows only: seen once, a few or many times, or a class if the clone is expanded.

abundance: NA; d_gene: TRBD1; v_gene: TRBV19; len: 12; j_gene: TRBJ2-7; CDR3nt: TGTGCCAGTATTAACAGGGGGTGGGAGCAGTACTTC; CDR3aa: CASINRGWEQYF
abundance: few; d_gene: TRBD1; v_gene: TRBV5-1; len: 17; j_gene: TRBJ2-2; CDR3nt: TGCGCCAGCAGCTTTTCCCTTGGACAGGGCGGCACCGGGGAGCTGTTTTTT; CDR3aa: CASSFSLGQGGTGELFF
abundance: NA; d_gene: TRBD1; v_gene: TRBV12-3/TRBV12-4; len: 15; j_gene: TRBJ2-3; CDR3nt: TGTGCCAGCAGTTTGTCGGGACAGGCGACAGATACGCAGTATTTT; CDR3aa: CASSLSGQATDTQYF
abundance: few; d_gene: NA; v_gene: TRBV18; len: 18; j_gene: TRBJ2-3; CDR3nt: TGTGCCAGCTCACCCCTACCCGGGACATCGCATAATCGGGATACGCAGTATTTT; CDR3aa: CASSPLPGTSHNRDTQYF
abundance: NA; d_gene: TRBD1; v_gene: TRBV2; len: 11; j_gene: TRBJ2-1; CDR3nt: TGTGCCAGCTTACAGGGGTTTGAGCAGTTCTTC; CDR3aa: CASLQGFEQFF
abundance: many; d_gene: TRBD2; v_gene: TRBV12-3/TRBV12-4; len: 14; j_gene: TRBJ2-7; CDR3nt: TGTGCCAGCAGAACCAGCGGGAGGGCCTACGAGCAGTACTTC; CDR3aa: CASRTSGRAYEQYF
abundance: NA; d_gene: TRBD1; v_gene: TRBV3-1; len: 15; j_gene: TRBJ1-2; CDR3nt: TGTGCCAGCAGCCATCCGGGACAGGGAAACTATGGCTACACCTTC; CDR3aa: CASSHPGQGNYGYTF
abundance: many; d_gene: TRBD2; v_gene: TRBV16; len: 13; j_gene: TRBJ2-5; CDR3nt: TGTGCCAGCAGCCTCGGACTAGTTGAGACCCAGTACTTC; CDR3aa: CASSLGLVETQYF
abundance: few; d_gene: NA; v_gene: TRBV4-1; len: 13; j_gene: TRBJ2-1; CDR3nt: TGCGCCAGCAGCCAAGAGTGGCACAATGAGCAGTTCTTC; CDR3aa: CASSQEWHNEQFF
abundance: few; d_gene: TRBD1; v_gene: TRBV4-1; len: 16; j_gene: TRBJ2-1; CDR3nt: TGCGCCAGCAAGCTAGGACAGGCGGGCGCGTGGAATGAGCAGTTCTTC; CDR3aa: CASKLGQAGAWNEQFF
abundance: many; d_gene: NA; v_gene: TRBV2; len: 15; j_gene: TRBJ2-1; CDR3nt: TGTGCCAGCAGTGTGAGGACCATTCGGGATCATGAGCAGTTCTTC; CDR3aa: CASSVRTIRDHEQFF
abundance: many; d_gene: TRBD2; v_gene: TRBV7-9; len: 14; j_gene: TRBJ2-1; CDR3nt: TGTGCCAGCAGCTTAGCTAGCGGGAGTGGTGAGCAGTTCTTC; CDR3aa: CASSLASGSGEQFF
abundance: few; d_gene: NA; v_gene: TRBV4-1; len: 15; j_gene: TRBJ1-1; CDR3nt: TGCGCCAGCAGCCAAGAAATTGGGGGAAGGCCTGAAGCTTTCTTT; CDR3aa: CASSQEIGGRPEAFF
abundance: NA; d_gene: TRBD2; v_gene: TRBV6-2/TRBV6-3; len: 16; j_gene: TRBJ2-1; CDR3nt: TGTGCCAGCAGTTACGGGGGACTAGCGGCGGTCCGTGAGCAGTTCTTC; CDR3aa: CASSYGGLAAVREQFF
abundance: once; d_gene: NA; v_gene: TRBV21-1; len: 13; j_gene: TRBJ2-7; CDR3nt: TGTGCCAGCAGCAAAGAATGGGGGGAGACGCAGTACTTC; CDR3aa: CASSKEWGETQYF
abundance: few; d_gene: TRBD1; v_gene: TRBV7-3; len: 15; j_gene: TRBJ1-5; CDR3nt: TGTGCCAGCAGCCCCCCTTCGAGGGGGCTTCAGCCCCAGCATTTT; CDR3aa: CASSPPSRGLQPQHF
abundance: many; d_gene: TRBD2; v_gene: TRBV11-2; len: 16; j_gene: TRBJ2-4; CDR3nt: TGTGCCAGCAGCTTAAGCCCCGGGACTAGGCCCAACATTCAGTACTTC; CDR3aa: CASSLSPGTRPNIQYF
abundance: NA; d_gene: TRBD1; v_gene: TRBV7-9; len: 16; j_gene: TRBJ2-5; CDR3nt: TGTGCCAGCAGCCGCGCCGGGACAGGGGGCAGAGAGACCCAGTACTTC; CDR3aa: CASSRAGTGGRETQYF
abundance: few; d_gene: TRBD2; v_gene: TRBV14; len: 16; j_gene: TRBJ2-7; CDR3nt: TGTGCCAGCAGCCATTCAGCGGGAGTGCCCTCCTACGAGCAGTACTTC; CDR3aa: CASSHSAGVPSYEQYF
abundance: few; d_gene: TRBD2; v_gene: TRBV18; len: 17; j_gene: TRBJ2-5; CDR3nt: TGTGCCAGCTCACCGCCACTAGCGGGGAACTCCCAAGAGACCCAGTACTTC; CDR3aa: CASSPPLAGNSQETQYF
abundance: few; d_gene: NA; v_gene: TRBV15; len: 14; j_gene: TRBJ2-1; CDR3nt: TGTGCCACCAGCAGAGCACTAGACTACAATGAGCAGTTCTTC; CDR3aa: CATSRALDYNEQFF
abundance: NA; d_gene: NA; v_gene: TRBV4-2; len: 14; j_gene: TRBJ2-7; CDR3nt: TGTGCCAGCAGCCAAATGCCGGGCTCCGACGAGCAGTACTTC; CDR3aa: CASSQMPGSDEQYF
abundance: few; d_gene: NA; v_gene: TRBV29-1; len: 13; j_gene: TRBJ2-3; CDR3nt: TGCAGCGTTGTGGTGACAGTCACAGATACGCAGTATTTT; CDR3aa: CSVVVTVTDTQYF
abundance: NA; d_gene: TRBD2; v_gene: TRBV5-1; len: 17; j_gene: TRBJ2-1; CDR3nt: TGCGCCAGCAGCTTCTCGCCAGAGCGGGAGCTATACAATGAGCAGTTCTTC; CDR3aa: CASSFSPERELYNEQFF
abundance: few; d_gene: NA; v_gene: TRBV6-4; len: 14; j_gene: TRBJ2-3; CDR3nt: TGTGCCAGCAGTGACTGGGCGTTCACAGATACGCAGTATTTT; CDR3aa: CASSDWAFTDTQYF
abundance: many; d_gene: NA; v_gene: TRBV9; len: 12; j_gene: TRBJ2-7; CDR3nt: TGCGCCAGCAGCGGGGACAGTTACGAGCAGTACTTC; CDR3aa: CASSGDSYEQYF
abundance: NA; d_gene: NA; v_gene: TRBV28; len: 12; j_gene: TRBJ2-5; CDR3nt: TGTGCCAGCAGTTTAGTCTTCCGGGCCCAGTACTTC; CDR3aa: CASSLVFRAQYF
abundance: many; d_gene: NA; v_gene: TRBV29-1; len: 15; j_gene: TRBJ2-3; CDR3nt: TGCAGCGTTGAAGATCAGCGTTGGGGCACAGATACGCAGTATTTT; CDR3aa: CSVEDQRWGTDTQYF
abundance: NA; d_gene: NA; v_gene: TRBV20-1; len: 14; j_gene: TRBJ1-3; CDR3nt: TGCAGTGCTTCGGACAGCCTCTCTGGAAACACCATATATTTT; CDR3aa: CSASDSLSGNTIYF
abundance: NA; d_gene: NA; v_gene: TRBV12-3/TRBV12-4; len: 16; j_gene: TRBJ2-3; CDR3nt: TGTGCCAGCAGTTTAATGTCTTCCAGCCCCACAGATACGCAGTATTTT; CDR3aa: CASSLMSSSPTDTQYF
abundance: NA; d_gene: NA; v_gene: TRBV5-1; len: 17; j_gene: TRBJ2-6; CDR3nt: TGCGCCAGCAGCGCCCCTCAACGGAACTCTGGGGCCAACGTCCTGACTTTC; CDR3aa: CASSAPQRNSGANVLTF
abundance: few; d_gene: TRBD1; v_gene: TRBV12-3/TRBV12-4; len: 13; j_gene: TRBJ2-3; CDR3nt: TGTGCCTGCAGGGGGAAGGGGACAGATACGCAGTATTTT; CDR3aa: CACRGKGTDTQYF
abundance: NA; d_gene: NA; v_gene: TRBV18; len: 16; j_gene: TRBJ1-3; CDR3nt: TGTGCCAGCTCACCTCAGCTTGGGAGCTCTGGAAACACCATATATTTT; CDR3aa: CASSPQLGSSGNTIYF
abundance: few; d_gene: TRBD1; v_gene: TRBV20-1; len: 17; j_gene: TRBJ2-6; CDR3nt: TGCAGTGCTAATAAGGGACAGGGCTTCTCTGGGGCCAACGTCCTGACTTTC; CDR3aa: CSANKGQGFSGANVLTF
abundance: NA; d_gene: TRBD2; v_gene: TRBV7-8; len: 17; j_gene: TRBJ2-7; CDR3nt: TGTGCCAGCAGCTTAGAAGCACTAGCGGGTTCCTCCTACGAGCAGTACTTC; CDR3aa: CASSLEALAGSSYEQYF
abundance: NA; d_gene: NA; v_gene: TRBV5-1; len: 14; j_gene: TRBJ2-3; CDR3nt: TGCGCCAGCAGCTTGGCCGGAAGGGGATCGGCGCAGTATTTT; CDR3aa: CASSLAGRGSAQYF
abundance: many; d_gene: NA; v_gene: TRBV20-1; len: 14; j_gene: TRBJ2-1; CDR3nt: TGCAGTGCTATCGGGAGCGGGTCCTACAATGAGCAGTTCTTC; CDR3aa: CSAIGSGSYNEQFF
abundance: few; d_gene: NA; v_gene: TRBV7-9; len: 13; j_gene: TRBJ1-2; CDR3nt: TGTGCCAGCAGCAATTATGACAGGACCGGCTACACCTTC; CDR3aa: CASSNYDRTGYTF
abundance: NA; d_gene: NA; v_gene: TRBV5-5; len: 14; j_gene: TRBJ2-2; CDR3nt: TGTGCCAGCAGCCCGGAGAGACCCACCGGGGAGCTGTTTTTT; CDR3aa: CASSPERPTGELFF
abundance: many; d_gene: TRBD1; v_gene: TRBV5-1; len: 15; j_gene: TRBJ2-5; CDR3nt: TGCGCCAGCAGCTACACACAGGGGGCAGGGGAGACCCAGTACTTC; CDR3aa: CASSYTQGAGETQYF
abundance: NA; d_gene: NA; v_gene: TRBV3-1; len: 14; j_gene: TRBJ1-2; CDR3nt: TGTGCCAGCAGGGAAGGACACCCTAACTATGGCTACACCTTC; CDR3aa: CASREGHPNYGYTF
abundance: NA; d_gene: NA; v_gene: TRBV19; len: 16; j_gene: TRBJ2-4; CDR3nt: TGTGCCAGTAGGGAAAATGGGGCCCTCCCCGAGGACATTCAGTACTTC; CDR3aa: CASRENGALPEDIQYF
abundance: NA; d_gene: NA; v_gene: TRBV7-3; len: 14; j_gene: TRBJ2-1; CDR3nt: TGTGCCAGCAGCCTCCGGGACGGACACAATGAGCAGTTCTTC; CDR3aa: CASSLRDGHNEQFF
abundance: few; d_gene: NA; v_gene: TRBV10-1; len: 14; j_gene: TRBJ2-7; CDR3nt: TGCGCCAGCAGTGACTTCGGACAGTCCAACGAGCAGTACTTC; CDR3aa: CASSDFGQSNEQYF
abundance: few; d_gene: TRBD2; v_gene: TRBV9; len: 15; j_gene: TRBJ2-7; CDR3nt: TGTGCCAGCAGCGAGGGGGGACTAGCAGCAGGGGAGCAGTACTTC; CDR3aa: CASSEGGLAAGEQYF
abundance: few; d_gene: NA; v_gene: TRBV10-3; len: 13; j_gene: TRBJ2-3; CDR3nt: TGTGCCATCAGTGAAGGGGGCACAGATACGCAGTATTTT; CDR3aa: CAISEGGTDTQYF
abundance: few; d_gene: NA; v_gene: TRBV7-8; len: 17; j_gene: TRBJ2-2; CDR3nt: TGTGCCAGCAGTCTACTAGTGGGCGGACCGAACACCGGGGAGCTGTTTTTT; CDR3aa: CASSLLVGGPNTGELFF
abundance: NA; d_gene: NA; v_gene: TRBV5-1; len: 17; j_gene: TRBJ1-5; CDR3nt: TGCGCCAGCAGCTTTCCGAACAGGGAAGGAGGAAAACAGCCCCAGCAATTT; CDR3aa: CASSFPNREGGKQPQQF
abundance: NA; d_gene: NA; v_gene: TRBV27; len: 14; j_gene: TRBJ2-7; CDR3nt: TGTGCCAGCAGTTTATCGGCCGGAGCCTACGAGCAGTACTTC; CDR3aa: CASSLSAGAYEQYF
abundance: NA; d_gene: NA; v_gene: TRBV27; len: 13; j_gene: TRBJ2-7; CDR3nt: TGTGCCAGCGGCGAGCGTTCCTCCTACGAGCAGTACTTC; CDR3aa: CASGERSSYEQYF